These 32 T cell receptor beta chains share one sample of origin, sequenced in a study of T-cell memory formation after mild COVID-19. Each CDR3 protein is one row after TCRdb ran MiXCR on the 5' RACE reads. The sample lists about 430,000 distinct CDR3 sequences, around 24% seen once, with 8.8% in the top ten. The sequencing sample was made of PBMCs or a T cell subset sorted from them (not recorded which). Every receptor here comes from an adult woman who had mild COVID-19 (a few samples of this study predate the infection). Cell type and time point are not known.

This chain connects TRBV6-2 or TRBV6-3 to TRBJ2-1, with TRBD1 as a possible D gene (5 bases). This CDR3 spans 13 amino acids. Looked up from germline, CDR1 is MNHEY and CDR2 is SVGEGT. V lost 6 bases, J lost 5 bases, and 11 bases lay in between. The chain's CDR3 is CASSLDTNNEQFF. For the CDR3, the DNA is TGTGCCAGCAGCCTGGACACTAACAATGAGCAGTTCTTC.

V gene TRBV7-9 combines with J gene TRBJ1-3, with no clear D. The CDR3 runs to 16 residues. The germline CDR1 and CDR2 sequences are SEHNR and FQNEAQ (reference sequence). V lost 3 bases and J 4 bases, leaving 16 bases between the germline ends. CDR3 protein: CASSFPPLPEGNTIYF. The CDR3 DNA follows: TGTGCCAGCAGCTTTCCACCTCTGCCTGAAGGAAACACCATATATTTT. Looking up the rest from reference TRBV7-9 and TRBJ1-3 gives the full variable domain: DTGVSQNPRHKITKRGQNVTFRCDPISEHNRLYWYRQTLGQGPEFLTYFQNEAQLEKSRLLSDRFSAERPKGSFSTLEIQRTEQGDSAMYLCASSFPPLPEGNTIYFGEGSWLTVV.

The V and J genes are TRBV7-2 and TRBJ2-3, with D hard to call. The CDR3 extends over 15 amino acids. In germline, CDR1 is SGHTA, CDR2 FQGNSA. The germline V and J ends were trimmed by 7 bases and 6 bases, with 20 bases remaining between them. The CDR3 sequence: CASTPPVGAWDTQYF. In nucleotides, the CDR3 is TGTGCCAGCACCCCTCCCGTAGGCGCTTGGGATACGCAGTATTTT.

Only a few counts were recorded for this clonotype. The chain uses TRBV27 and TRBJ2-2, with D tentatively TRBD1 (5 bases). The CDR3 totals 16 residues. V was pared by 0 bases and J by 7 bases, with 15 bases between. CDR1 is MNHEY, CDR2 SMNVEV, per germline (reference sequence). Written as DNA, the CDR3 is TGTGCCAGCAGTTTATCGACCAGGGTGGACGACGGGGAGCTGTTTTTT. Amino acid sequence: CASSLSTRVDDGELFF.

This clonotype was recorded at least ten times. The chain employs TRBV12-3 or TRBV12-4 and TRBJ2-7, with TRBD2 matching 15 bases. V gave up 6 bases and J gave up 6 bases; unmatched junction bases: 9. The CDR3 contains 16 residues. The CDR3 region has the DNA TGTGCCAGCAGATACCGGACTAGCGGGAGGGCGTCCGAGCAGTACTTC. This translates into CASRYRTSGRASEQYF.

This rearrangement joins TRBV30 to TRBJ2-7; D not resolved. From germline, CDR1 is GTSNPN and CDR2 SVGIG (reference sequence). This CDR3 is 14 amino acids long. Trimming stripped 5 bases from V and 6 bases from J, with 20 bases between. The DNA of the CDR3 is TGTGCCTGGCTGCACCCGGCGACATCTGCCGAGCAGTACTTC. As protein: CAWLHPATSAEQYF.

The V call is TRBV20-1, the J call TRBJ1-2, with TRBD1 as a possible D gene (6 bases). V gave up 3 bases and J gave up 5 bases, with 10 bases separating them. Germline values: CDR1 DFQATT, CDR2 SNEGSKA (reference sequence). There are 12 residues in the CDR3. The CDR3 DNA follows: TGCAGTGCTAGGGACAGCTATTATGGCTACACCTTC. This sequence encodes CSARDSYYGYTF.

V and J are TRBV6-1 and TRBJ1-5, with a weak D call TRBD1 (5 bases). With 4 bases removed from V and 3 bases from J, the gap between germline ends came to 10 bases. Per the germline V gene, CDR1 is MNHNS and CDR2 is SASEGT. The CDR3 runs 14 residues. CDR3 amino acids: CASSGQHFNQPQHF. CDR3 DNA: TGTGCCAGCAGTGGACAGCACTTCAATCAGCCCCAGCATTTT.

The CDR3 loop reads CASSTSPGGETQYF. The DNA for the CDR3 is TGCGCCAGCAGCACCTCACCGGGGGGGGAGACCCAGTACTTC. This rearrangement joins TRBV5-1 to TRBJ2-5; 8 nucleotides line up with TRBD2. The germline V gene encodes CDR1 SGHRS and CDR2 YFSETQ. Germline trimming cut 4 bases from V and 5 bases from J; bases unmatched to any gene: 7. There are 14 residues in the CDR3.

CDR3 coding DNA: TGTGCCAGCAGGACGGGTATGGTTGAAAAACTGTTTTTT. It codes for CASRTGMVEKLFF. This chain connects TRBV25-1 to TRBJ1-4; no clear D. Germline values: CDR1 MGHDK, CDR2 SYGVNS. Trimming stripped 6 bases from V and 7 bases from J, with 12 bases between. The CDR3 is 13 residues long.

The chain joins TRBV4-3 to TRBJ2-1, with 11 positions matching TRBD2. CDR1 is LGHNA and CDR2 is YSLEER in the germline V gene. Trimming at V came to 3 bases and at J to 6 bases, leaving 4 bases not matched to a gene. This CDR3 comprises 15 residues. In DNA form, the CDR3 reads TGCGCCAGCAGCCAGGAACTAGCGGGAGCCAATGAGCAGTTCTTC. Protein sequence: CASSQELAGANEQFF.

The chain joins TRBV24-1 to TRBJ2-7, with D perhaps matching TRBD1 (6 bases). The CDR3 is 14 residues long. CDR1 is KGHDR and CDR2 is SFDVKD in the germline V gene. V gave up 6 bases and J gave up 2 bases, with 13 bases separating them. CDR3 region: CATSQGGRTYEQYF. CDR3 coding DNA: TGTGCCACCAGTCAAGGGGGACGGACCTACGAGCAGTACTTC.

The chain joins TRBV5-5 to TRBJ1-2; maybe TRBD1 (5 bases). The CDR3 consists of 15 residues. Germline V gene data show CDR1 as SGHKS and CDR2 as YYEKEE (reference sequence). Trimming left V 2 bases short and J 4 bases short, with 15 bases between. CDR3: CASSLSPAGTYGYTF. For the CDR3, the DNA is TGTGCCAGCAGCTTATCCCCAGCAGGGACCTATGGCTACACCTTC.

This clonotype was seen a handful of times. The chain employs TRBV9 and TRBJ2-1; 10 bases are shared with TRBD2. V lost 2 bases, J lost 2 bases, and 4 bases stayed unmatched. In germline, CDR1 is SGDLS, CDR2 YYNGEE. The CDR3 is 16 residues long. Written as DNA, the CDR3 is TGTGCCAGCAGCGTCGCTAGCGGGGGAGCCTACAATGAGCAGTTCTTC. Encoded protein: CASSVASGGAYNEQFF.

The genes are TRBV10-3 and TRBJ2-1; TRBD2 aligns across 9 bases. There are 15 residues in the CDR3. Per the germline V gene, CDR1 is ENHRY and CDR2 is SYGVKD. J gave up 3 bases and V 6 bases, and 6 bases lay outside the gene matches. CDR3 nucleotide sequence: TGTGCCATCAGCCCAGGGACTAGCAGCTACAATGAGCAGTTCTTC. Translated, it gives CAISPGTSSYNEQFF.

This clonotype appeared a few times. The chain is built from TRBV27 and TRBJ2-1, with D maybe TRBD2 (6 bases). Trimming stripped 0 bases from V and 8 bases from J, with 8 bases between. The CDR3 is 13 residues long. The germline gives CDR1 MNHEY, CDR2 SMNVEV (reference sequence). CDR3 nucleotides: TGTGCCAGCAGTTTATCGGGGACTTATGAGCAGTTCTTC. Translating gives CASSLSGTYEQFF.

V gene TRBV11-2 combines with J gene TRBJ2-5; D not resolved. Germline V gives CDR1 SGHAT, CDR2 FQNNGV. The CDR3 loop spans 14 amino acids. Trimming left V 6 bases short and J 4 bases short, with 15 bases between. CDR3 in DNA: TGTGCCAGCAGGGATGGAAAGGACCCAGAGACCCAGTACTTC. As protein: CASRDGKDPETQYF.

This chain uses TRBV15 with TRBJ2-3; tentative D call: TRBD2 (6 bases). Deletions cut 4 bases from V and 4 bases from J, with 15 bases between. From germline, CDR1 is LNHNV and CDR2 YYDKDF (reference sequence). The CDR3 runs 15 residues. CDR3 region: CATSIGRAGSDTQYF. CDR3 in DNA: TGTGCCACCAGCATCGGGCGGGCGGGGTCAGATACGCAGTATTTT.

The chain couples TRBV10-3 to TRBJ1-1; TRBD1 matches 9 bases. The V gene end was trimmed by 1 base and the J gene end by 6 bases; junction bases not matched to a gene: 3. This CDR3 is 14 amino acids long. CDR1 is ENHRY and CDR2 is SYGVKD in the germline V gene. CDR3 sequence: CAISEWDRDPEAFF. As DNA, the CDR3 is TGTGCCATCAGTGAGTGGGACAGGGACCCTGAAGCTTTCTTT.

J is TRBJ1-1 and V is TRBV18; D gene ambiguous. The CDR3 is made up of 14 amino acids. Trimming cost V 1 base and J 2 bases, with 8 bases left between them. Germline CDR1 and CDR2: KGHSH and LQKENI. The CDR3 DNA reads TGTGCCAGCTCACCACAAACCGAAAACACTGAAGCTTTCTTT. Protein sequence: CASSPQTENTEAFF.

The V and J genes are TRBV5-1 and TRBJ2-7, with TRBD1 matching 10 bases. This CDR3 is built from 14 residues. Germline CDR1 SGHRS, CDR2 YFSETQ. J lost 4 bases, V lost 4 bases, and 5 bases had no gene match. CDR3 loop: CASSMDRGFYEQYF. DNA for the CDR3: TGCGCCAGCAGCATGGACAGGGGGTTTTACGAGCAGTACTTC.

This clonotype was seen a handful of times. This rearrangement joins TRBV5-5 to TRBJ2-7; D is uncertain. V lost 4 bases to trimming and J lost 0 bases, with 8 bases between them. This CDR3 has 13 residues. The germline CDR1 and CDR2 sequences are SGHKS and YYEKEE (reference sequence). This chain's CDR3 is CASSVPSSYEQYF. The CDR3 bases are TGTGCCAGCAGCGTCCCAAGCTCCTACGAGCAGTACTTC.

This chain uses TRBV12-3 or TRBV12-4 with TRBJ1-5; possible D gene TRBD1, 5 bases. V was shortened by 2 bases and J by 3 bases, with 11 bases between the two germline ends. This CDR3 comprises 15 residues. The CDR3 is CASSLNEGNNQPQHF. The CDR3 DNA follows: TGTGCCAGCAGTTTAAACGAGGGGAACAATCAGCCCCAGCATTTT.

This clonotype turned up a few times. The chain recombines TRBV7-9 with TRBJ2-4; D is uncertain. V was clipped by 3 bases and J by 3 bases, with 9 bases between them. This CDR3 has 14 residues. Germline assignment: CDR1 SEHNR and CDR2 FQNEAQ (reference sequence). DNA for the CDR3: TGTGCCAGCAGCTTTGAATTGGACAAAAACATTCAGTACTTC. Its protein is CASSFELDKNIQYF.

The chain joins TRBV7-2 to TRBJ1-1; TRBD1 is a possible D gene (5 bases). In germline, CDR1 is SGHTA, CDR2 FQGNSA. Trimming left V 5 bases short and J 1 base short, with 20 bases between. The CDR3 is 17 residues long. The CDR3 here is CASSPGRGRNRNTEAFF. CDR3 nucleotide sequence: TGTGCCAGCAGCCCCGGTCGGGGACGCAATAGGAACACTGAAGCTTTCTTT.

This clonotype was detected only a few times. The chain has TRBV25-1 and TRBJ1-2, with D possibly being TRBD1 (6 bases). Germline CDR1 MGHDK, CDR2 SYGVNS. CDR3 length: 12 residues. The V and J ends lost 3 bases and 4 bases respectively, with 6 bases between them. Here the CDR3 reads CASSEGAYGYTF. In DNA, the CDR3 is TGTGCCAGCAGTGAGGGGGCCTATGGCTACACCTTC.

This clonotype has a handful of counts. This sequence joins TRBV27 and TRBJ2-5; TRBD2 aligns across 10 bases. J was trimmed by 5 bases and V by 10 bases; bases with no gene match: 10. Germline V gives CDR1 MNHEY, CDR2 SMNVEV (reference sequence). The CDR3 spans 14 residues. The CDR3 here is CATSSSGSLETQYF. The CDR3 DNA sequence: TGTGCCACCTCCTCTAGCGGGAGTTTGGAGACCCAGTACTTC.

This clonotype was counted a few times. The rearrangement joins TRBV7-9 to TRBJ1-6, with D possibly matching TRBD1 (5 bases). Deletions cut 2 bases from V and 7 bases from J, with 15 bases between. CDR1 SEHNR and CDR2 FQNEAQ come from the germline V gene (reference sequence). The CDR3 has 16 residues. As DNA, the CDR3 is TGTGCCAGCAGCTTACCAGGGAGTCCGAAGAATTCACCCCTCCACTTT. It encodes CASSLPGSPKNSPLHF.

This clonotype was detected only a few times. A read error is possible here, since a much larger clone lies one base away. This CDR3 fails to terminate in the conserved phenylalanine or tryptophan, so it likely reflects a read error. V and J are TRBV9 and TRBJ1-1; TRBD1 is a possible D gene (5 bases). CDR3 length: 13 amino acids. Germline V CDR1 and CDR2: SGDLS, YYNGEE. V was pared by 4 bases and J by 6 bases, with 13 bases between. The CDR3 reads CASSLLQGAEAFL. The CDR3 bases are TGTGCCAGCAGCCTCCTTCAGGGCGCTGAAGCTTTCCTT.

This clonotype appeared many times. This chain joins TRBV29-1 and TRBJ2-3, with 11 bases that match TRBD1. CDR3 length: 16 residues. Germline CDR1 is SQVTM and CDR2 is ANQGSEA. V shed 1 base and J 2 bases; nucleotides not matched to a gene: 5. CDR3 sequence: CSVEGFGQGATDTQYF. CDR3 coding DNA: TGCAGCGTTGAAGGCTTTGGACAGGGGGCCACAGATACGCAGTATTTT.

V is TRBV7-8 and J is TRBJ1-1, with a tentative D call TRBD1 (6 bases). Germline CDR1 is SGHVS and CDR2 is FQNEAQ. The V gene lost 5 bases and the J gene lost 5 bases, with 18 bases spanning the gap. CDR3 length equals 15 residues. The DNA for the CDR3 is TGTGCCAGCAGCGACCCAGCGGGGGGCGGGACTGAAGCTTTCTTT. Protein sequence: CASSDPAGGGTEAFF. Drawing the rest from reference TRBV7-8 and TRBJ1-1, the complete variable domain is GAGVSQSPRYKVAKRGQDVALRCDPISGHVSLFWYQQALGQGPEFLTYFQNEAQLDKSGLPSDRFFAERPEGSVSTLKIQRTQQEDSAVYLCASSDPAGGGTEAFFGQGTRLTVV.

This clonotype was observed a few times. This chain uses TRBV15 with TRBJ1-5, with D unclear. Deletions cut 1 base from V and 4 bases from J, with 8 bases between. There are 14 residues in the CDR3. The germline CDR1 and CDR2 sequences are LNHNV and YYDKDF (reference sequence). DNA of the CDR3: TGTGCCACCAGCAGAGCGGCTAAAAATCAGCCCCAGCATTTT. It yields the protein CATSRAAKNQPQHF.